This entry lists 18 T cell receptor beta chains sequenced from one sample in a study of siplizumab effects on memory and regulatory T cells. Some clones are missing from TCRdb's copy, which holds only in-frame ones; the method was immunoSEQ multiplex PCR. Among more than 90,000 clones listed, around 94% were seen once. Material for sequencing was non-Treg CD4+ T cells sorted from blood. All receptors come from a human donor in good health.

The chain uses TRBV19 and TRBJ2-5; no definite D call. The CDR3 covers 13 residues. Germline values: CDR1 LNHDA, CDR2 SQIVND (reference sequence). The V end lost 8 bases, the J end lost 5 bases, and 15 bases lay between the germline ends. The CDR3 protein is CASGSRSWETQYF. The DNA of the CDR3 is TGTGCCAGTGGTAGTAGGAGTTGGGAGACCCAGTACTTC.

This clone has only a few counts. The chain recombines TRBV5-1 with TRBJ1-5; D is undetermined. CDR1 and CDR2 from the germline V gene are SGHRS and YFSETQ. The ends were cut back, 4 bases at V and 2 bases at J, with 10 bases in the middle. The CDR3 spans 14 residues. The CDR3 sequence: CASSTGVRNQPQHF. The CDR3 DNA sequence: TGCGCCAGCAGCACTGGGGTGCGCAATCAGCCCCAGCATTTT.

The V and J genes are TRBV10-3 and TRBJ2-7; the D is unclear. Trimming shortened V by 3 bases and J by 6 bases, and 18 bases separated the two germline ends. This CDR3 contains 15 residues. Germline CDR1 is ENHRY and CDR2 is SYGVKD. The DNA of the CDR3 is TGTGCCATCAGTGAAAGGCTTCCCCCGGGTGGCGAGCAGTACTTC. It translates to CAISERLPPGGEQYF.

The V gene is TRBV5-1, the J gene TRBJ2-7; TRBD2 matches 9 bases. This CDR3 has 15 residues. V gave up 3 bases and J gave up 7 bases; unmatched junction bases: 11. CDR1 and CDR2 (germline): SGHRS, YFSETQ. In nucleotides, the CDR3 is TGCGCCAGCAGCTGGGCTAGCGGGAACCCGTATGAGCAGTACTTC. It is translated as CASSWASGNPYEQYF.

This chain joins TRBV5-1 and TRBJ2-6, with 9 bases aligning to TRBD1. J gave up 3 bases and V 4 bases, and 17 bases lay outside the gene matches. The germline V gene has CDR1 SGHRS and CDR2 YFSETQ. The CDR3 extends over 20 amino acids. CDR3 in DNA: TGCGCCAGCAGCCGCAACACCAATAACAGGGGGCGTGTTGGGGCCAACGTCCTGACTTTC. Its protein product is CASSRNTNNRGRVGANVLTF.

A remark on this clone: The DNA is omitted, as the CDR3 cannot be located on it reliably, and the CDR3 follows TCRdb's listing. The V gene is TRBV5-5, the J gene TRBJ2-2. The germline gives CDR1 SGHKS, CDR2 YYEKEE (reference sequence). 17 amino acids form the CDR3, both terminal residues included. CDR3 residues: CASSLVPGSLRAGELFF.

The genes are TRBV28 and TRBJ2-7; D may be TRBD1 (5 bases). CDR3 size: 13 residues. CDR1 and CDR2 (germline): MDHEN, SYDVKM. Trimming shortened V by 7 bases and J by 3 bases, and 13 bases separated the two germline ends. CDR3 sequence (DNA): TGTGCCAGCAAAAGAACAGGAAACTACGAGCAGTACTTC. Its translation is CASKRTGNYEQYF. Using reference TRBV28 and TRBJ2-7 for the parts outside the CDR3, the full variable domain is DVKVTQSSRYLVKRTGEKVFLECVQDMDHENMFWYRQDPGLGLRLIYFSYDVKMKEKGDIPEGYSVSREKKERFSLILESASTNQTSMYLCASKRTGNYEQYFGPGTRLTVT.

The chain joins TRBV2 to TRBJ2-5; D may be TRBD1 or TRBD2 (5 bases each). Germline values: CDR1 SNHLY, CDR2 FYNNEI. The CDR3 totals 11 residues. Trimming stripped 8 bases from V and 4 bases from J, with 8 bases between. CDR3 protein: CASRDLETQYF. The CDR3 DNA sequence: TGTGCCAGCCGGGACCTAGAGACCCAGTACTTC.

The chain recombines TRBV7-8 with TRBJ2-1; the match to TRBD2 covers 7 bases. The length of the CDR3 is 17 residues. Germline V gene lookup returns CDR1 SGHVS and CDR2 FQNEAQ. V gave up 2 bases and J gave up 0 bases; unmatched junction bases: 7. Here the CDR3 DNA reads TGTGCCAGCAGCTTAACGTTCAGCGGGATCTCCTACAATGAGCAGTTCTTC. Translation: CASSLTFSGISYNEQFF.

The rearrangement uses TRBV4-1 and TRBJ1-3, with TRBD1 matching over 7 bases. J was trimmed by 3 bases and V by 4 bases; bases with no gene match: 15. The length of the CDR3 is 18 residues. CDR1 is MGHRA and CDR2 is YSYEKL in the germline V gene. For the CDR3, the DNA is TGCGCCAGCAGCCTAGAAGTTGGGCAGGGGGATTTTGGAAACACCATATATTTT. Translating it yields CASSLEVGQGDFGNTIYF.

The chain links TRBV15 to TRBJ1-2; D uncertain. V gave up 0 bases and J gave up 2 bases, with 16 bases separating them. The germline gives CDR1 LNHNV, CDR2 YYDKDF (reference sequence). The CDR3 sequence is 17 residues long. CDR3 nucleotides: TGTGCCACCAGCAGAGATCGAGGAGGACTGACCAACTATGGCTACACCTTC. Protein sequence: CATSRDRGGLTNYGYTF.

The chain links TRBV27 to TRBJ2-4, with a tentative D call TRBD1 (6 bases). CDR1 is MNHEY, CDR2 SMNVEV, per germline (reference sequence). The CDR3 is 14 amino acids. V lost 2 bases, J lost 7 bases, and 12 bases lay in between. The CDR3 spells CASSLNRVRNIQYF. CDR3 sequence (DNA): TGTGCCAGCAGTTTAAACAGGGTTCGGAACATTCAGTACTTC.

The V and J genes are TRBV14 and TRBJ2-7; D unresolved. Germline V gene data show CDR1 as SGHDN and CDR2 as FVKESK. This CDR3 has 12 amino acids. V gave up 4 bases and J gave up 2 bases, with 6 bases separating them. CDR3 protein: CASSLSPYEQYF. The DNA for the CDR3 is TGTGCCAGCAGCCTGAGTCCCTACGAGCAGTACTTC.

The chain recombines TRBV27 with TRBJ1-1; D is ambiguous. This CDR3 comprises 13 residues. From germline, CDR1 is MNHEY and CDR2 SMNVEV (reference sequence). V gave up 3 bases and J gave up 2 bases, with 7 bases separating them. The CDR3 DNA reads as TGTGCCAGCAGTTTTCGGGGTAACACTGAAGCTTTCTTT. This sequence encodes CASSFRGNTEAFF.

V usage is TRBV6-6 and J usage is TRBJ2-5; D may be TRBD2 (5 bases). This CDR3 is 13 amino acids long. Germline V gene sequence: CDR1 MNHNY, CDR2 SVGAGI (reference sequence). Deletions cut 6 bases from V and 5 bases from J, with 13 bases between. CDR3 DNA sequence: TGTGCCAGCAGCTCAGAGGGATTCGAGACCCAGTACTTC. Protein: CASSSEGFETQYF.

This clone appeared a single time. The chain recombines TRBV2 with TRBJ1-5, with D unclear. The CDR3 extends over 12 amino acids. Deletions cut 5 bases from V and 14 bases from J, with 16 bases between. Germline V gene lookup returns CDR1 SNHLY and CDR2 FYNNEI. The CDR3 DNA is TGTGCCAGCAGTCAAAAACCCCTCGGGAAGCATTTT. The encoded protein is CASSQKPLGKHF.

CDR3 in DNA: TGTGCCAGCAGCGTAGGACCCCGAGCAGGTCAAGAGACCCAGTACTTC. Translating it yields CASSVGPRAGQETQYF. The chain has TRBV9 and TRBJ2-5; D uncertain. V lost 0 bases and J lost 2, with 14 bases in between. Germline V gene lookup returns CDR1 SGDLS and CDR2 YYNGEE. This CDR3 is built from 16 residues.

The chain is built from TRBV19 and TRBJ1-1, with TRBD1 matching over 8 bases. V lost 4 bases and J lost 4; bases outside the gene matches: 11. The CDR3 length is 16 residues. Germline-derived CDR1 and CDR2 are LNHDA and SQIVND (reference sequence). CDR3 region: CASSRLTGQGGTEAFF. The CDR3, as DNA: TGTGCCAGTAGTAGACTAACCGGACAGGGAGGCACTGAAGCTTTCTTT.